Following are 5 T cell receptor beta chains from one sample sequenced in a study of T cells in Graves' hyperthyroidism and ophthalmopathy. TCR beta CDR3 regions were amplified from RNA. The HTBI set primed first-round TCR CDR3 RT-PCR. TCRdb redid the calling of the multiplex PCR reads with MiXCR, one entry per CDR3 protein. The repertoire holds about 350,000 distinct CDR3 sequences, about 15% seen once, with around 25% in the top ten. The sample consisted of blood. The receptors derive from a woman aged 25-40 years with Graves' hyperthyroidism.

This clonotype was found many times. The CDR3 nucleotides are TGCAGTGCGGGGACAGGGACCGCTGAAGCTTTCTTT. It encodes CSAGTGTAEAFF. J is TRBJ1-1 and V is TRBV20-1; TRBD1 agrees at 9 bases. This CDR3 is built from 12 residues. CDR1 is DFQATT, CDR2 SNEGSKA, per germline (reference sequence). Trimming took 6 bases from V and 6 from J; bases not matched to a gene: 5.

This clonotype was detected only a few times. The J gene is TRBJ2-1, the V gene TRBV3-1; no reliable D call. Germline lookup yields CDR1 LGHDT and CDR2 YNNKEL (reference sequence). This CDR3 is built from 12 residues. V was cut by 0 bases and J by 14 bases, with 11 bases left in between. The CDR3 sequence: CASSQEWGFKFF. The DNA of the CDR3 is TGTGCCAGCAGCCAAGAGTGGGGTTTTAAGTTCTTC.

Regarding this clonotype: A read error may be the cause here, since a much bigger clone is one base away. The rearrangement uses TRBV28 and TRBJ1-5; D remains ambiguous. This CDR3 spans 16 amino acids. The germline V gene encodes CDR1 MDHEN and CDR2 SYDVKM. In DNA, the CDR3 is TGTGGCAGCAGTTTGATTTTGGACGGGCGAAATCAGCCCCAGCATTTT. It specifies CGSSLILDGRNQPQHF.

The V call is TRBV7-2, the J call TRBJ1-4; D is perhaps TRBD1 (6 bases). CDR3 length: 14 amino acids. Trimming shortened V by 0 bases and J by 8 bases, and 10 bases separated the two germline ends. Germline V gene sequence: CDR1 SGHTA, CDR2 FQGNSA. Here the CDR3 DNA reads TGTGCCAGCAGCTTAGCTGCAGGGGCGGAAAAACTGTTTTTT. Translation gives CASSLAAGAEKLFF.

The rearrangement links TRBV30 to TRBJ2-2; D unclear. V lost 2 bases and J lost 5, with 6 bases in between. Per the germline V gene, CDR1 is GTSNPN and CDR2 is SVGIG (reference sequence). This CDR3 has 12 residues. CDR3 amino acids: CAWSTLTGELFF. CDR3 DNA: TGTGCCTGGAGTACTCTGACCGGGGAGCTGTTTTTT. The variable domain in full, completed from reference TRBV30 and TRBJ2-2, reads SQTIHQWPATLVQPVGSPLSLECTVEGTSNPNLYWYRQAAGRGLQLLFYSVGIGQISSEVPQNLSASRPQDRQFILSSKKLLLSDSGFYLCAWSTLTGELFFGEGSRLTVL.